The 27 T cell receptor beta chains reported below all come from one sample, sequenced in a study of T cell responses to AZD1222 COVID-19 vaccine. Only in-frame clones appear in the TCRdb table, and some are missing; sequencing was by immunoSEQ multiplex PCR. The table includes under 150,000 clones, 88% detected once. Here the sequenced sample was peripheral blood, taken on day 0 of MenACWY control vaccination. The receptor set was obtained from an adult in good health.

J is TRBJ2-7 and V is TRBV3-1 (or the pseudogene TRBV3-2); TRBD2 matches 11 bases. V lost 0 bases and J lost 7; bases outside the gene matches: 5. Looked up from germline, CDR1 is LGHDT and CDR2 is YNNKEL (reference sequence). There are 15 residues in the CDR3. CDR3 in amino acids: CASSQELAGVGEQYF. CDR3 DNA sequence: TGTGCCAGCAGCCAAGAACTAGCGGGAGTAGGTGAGCAGTACTTC.

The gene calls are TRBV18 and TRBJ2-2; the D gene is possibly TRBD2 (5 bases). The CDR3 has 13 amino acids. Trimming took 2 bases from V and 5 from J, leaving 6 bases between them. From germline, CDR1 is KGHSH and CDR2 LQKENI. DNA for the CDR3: TGTGCCAGCTCACCAGGGGAGACCGGGGAGCTGTTTTTT. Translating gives CASSPGETGELFF. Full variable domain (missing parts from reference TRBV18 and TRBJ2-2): NAGVMQNPRHLVRRRGQEARLRCSPMKGHSHVYWYRQLPEEGLKFMVYLQKENIIDESGMPKERFSAEFPKEGPSILRIQQVVRGDSAAYFCASSPGETGELFFGEGSRLTVL.

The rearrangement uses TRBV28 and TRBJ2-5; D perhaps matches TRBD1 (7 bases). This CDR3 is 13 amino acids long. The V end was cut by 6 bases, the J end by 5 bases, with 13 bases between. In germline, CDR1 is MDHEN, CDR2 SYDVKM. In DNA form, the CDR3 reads TGTGCCAGCAGGCCAGGGGGGTGGGAGACCCAGTACTTC. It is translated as CASRPGGWETQYF.

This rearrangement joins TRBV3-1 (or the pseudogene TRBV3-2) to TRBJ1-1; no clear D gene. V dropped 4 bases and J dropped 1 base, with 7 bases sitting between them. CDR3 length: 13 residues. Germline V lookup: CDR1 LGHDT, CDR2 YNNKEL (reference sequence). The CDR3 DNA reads TGTGCCAGCAGCCTCGTATGGAACACTGAAGCTTTCTTT. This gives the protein CASSLVWNTEAFF.

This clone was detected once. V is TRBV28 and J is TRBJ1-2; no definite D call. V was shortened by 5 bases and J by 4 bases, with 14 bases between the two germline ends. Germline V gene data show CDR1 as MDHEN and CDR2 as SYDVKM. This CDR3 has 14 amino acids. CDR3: CASSTSGPVYGYTF. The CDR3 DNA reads TGTGCCAGCAGTACCTCTGGACCGGTCTATGGCTACACCTTC.

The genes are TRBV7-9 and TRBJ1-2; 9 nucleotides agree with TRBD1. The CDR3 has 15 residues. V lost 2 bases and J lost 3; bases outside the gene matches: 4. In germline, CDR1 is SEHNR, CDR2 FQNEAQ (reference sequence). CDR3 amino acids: CASSLRTGDDYGYTF. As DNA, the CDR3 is TGTGCCAGCAGCTTAAGGACAGGGGACGACTATGGCTACACCTTC.

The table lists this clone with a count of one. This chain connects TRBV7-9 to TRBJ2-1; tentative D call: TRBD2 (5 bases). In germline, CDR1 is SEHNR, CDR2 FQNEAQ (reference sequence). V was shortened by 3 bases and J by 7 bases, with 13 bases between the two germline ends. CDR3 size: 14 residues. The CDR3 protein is CASSFPSRSNEQFF. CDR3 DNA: TGTGCCAGCAGCTTTCCTAGCCGTAGTAATGAGCAGTTCTTC.

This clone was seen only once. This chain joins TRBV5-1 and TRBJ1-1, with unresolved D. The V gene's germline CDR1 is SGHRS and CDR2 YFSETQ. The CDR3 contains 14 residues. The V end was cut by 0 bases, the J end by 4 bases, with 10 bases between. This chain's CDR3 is CASSLAGVLTEAFF. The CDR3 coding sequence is TGCGCCAGCAGCTTGGCCGGGGTACTCACTGAAGCTTTCTTT.

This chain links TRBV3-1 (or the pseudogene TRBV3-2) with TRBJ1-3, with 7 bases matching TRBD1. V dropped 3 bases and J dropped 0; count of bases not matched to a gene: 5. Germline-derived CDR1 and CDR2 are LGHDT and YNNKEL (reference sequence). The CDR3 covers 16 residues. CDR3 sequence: CASSHRQGSSGNTIYF. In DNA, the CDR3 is TGTGCCAGCAGCCACAGACAGGGAAGCTCTGGAAACACCATATATTTT.

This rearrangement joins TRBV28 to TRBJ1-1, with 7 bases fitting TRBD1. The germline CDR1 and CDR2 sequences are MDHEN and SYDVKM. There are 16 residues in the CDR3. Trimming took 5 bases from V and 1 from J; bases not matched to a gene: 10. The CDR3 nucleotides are TGTGCCAGCAGTAGAGCCCCCAGGGGGGGGAACACTGAAGCTTTCTTT. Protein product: CASSRAPRGGNTEAFF.

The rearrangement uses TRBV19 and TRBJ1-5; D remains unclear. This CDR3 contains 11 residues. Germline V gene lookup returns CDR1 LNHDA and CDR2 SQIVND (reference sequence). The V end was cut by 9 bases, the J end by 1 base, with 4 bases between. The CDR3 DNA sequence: TGTGCCAGGGAGAGCAATCAGCCCCAGCATTTT. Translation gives CARESNQPQHF.

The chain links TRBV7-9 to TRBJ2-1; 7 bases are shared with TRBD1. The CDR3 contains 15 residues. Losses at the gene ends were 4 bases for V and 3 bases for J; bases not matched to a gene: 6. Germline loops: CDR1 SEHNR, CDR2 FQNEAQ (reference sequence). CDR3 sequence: CASSSTGQDYNEQFF. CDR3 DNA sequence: TGTGCCAGCAGCTCCACCGGACAGGACTACAATGAGCAGTTCTTC.

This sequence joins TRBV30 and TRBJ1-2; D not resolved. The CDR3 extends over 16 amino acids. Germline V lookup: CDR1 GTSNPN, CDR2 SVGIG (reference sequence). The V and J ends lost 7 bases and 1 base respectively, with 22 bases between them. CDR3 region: CAFLAGTTFHNYGYTF. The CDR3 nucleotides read TGTGCCTTCCTGGCCGGTACTACGTTTCATAACTATGGCTACACCTTC.

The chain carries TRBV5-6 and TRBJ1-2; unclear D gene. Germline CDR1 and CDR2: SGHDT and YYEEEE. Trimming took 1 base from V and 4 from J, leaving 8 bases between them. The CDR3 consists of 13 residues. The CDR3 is CASSLLSLYGYTF. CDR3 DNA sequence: TGTGCCAGCAGCTTGCTTTCACTCTATGGCTACACCTTC.

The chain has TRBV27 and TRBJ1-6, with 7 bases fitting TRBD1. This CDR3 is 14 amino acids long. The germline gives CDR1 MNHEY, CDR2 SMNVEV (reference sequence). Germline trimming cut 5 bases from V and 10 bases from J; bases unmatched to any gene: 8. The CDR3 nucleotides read TGTGCCAGCAGTCAAAAGGTCAGGGGGTCACCCCTCCACTTT. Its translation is CASSQKVRGSPLHF.

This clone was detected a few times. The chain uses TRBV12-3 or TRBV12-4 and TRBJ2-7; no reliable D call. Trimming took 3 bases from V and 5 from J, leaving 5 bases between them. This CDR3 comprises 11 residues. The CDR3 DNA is TGTGCCAGCAGTTTTCTGAACGAGCAGTACTTC. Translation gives CASSFLNEQYF.

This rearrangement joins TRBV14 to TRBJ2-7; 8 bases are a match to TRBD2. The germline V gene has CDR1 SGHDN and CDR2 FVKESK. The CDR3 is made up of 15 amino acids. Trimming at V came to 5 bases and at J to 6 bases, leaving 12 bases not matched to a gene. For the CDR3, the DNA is TGTGCCAGCAGCTATGCGACCGGGACTAGAGGCGAGCAGTACTTC. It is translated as CASSYATGTRGEQYF.

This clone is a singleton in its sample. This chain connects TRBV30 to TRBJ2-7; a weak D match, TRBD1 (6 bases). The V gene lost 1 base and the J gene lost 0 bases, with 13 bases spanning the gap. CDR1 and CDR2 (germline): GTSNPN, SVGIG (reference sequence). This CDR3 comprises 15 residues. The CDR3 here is CAWSEGGPSSYEQYF. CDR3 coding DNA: TGTGCCTGGAGTGAAGGGGGACCTTCCTCCTACGAGCAGTACTTC.

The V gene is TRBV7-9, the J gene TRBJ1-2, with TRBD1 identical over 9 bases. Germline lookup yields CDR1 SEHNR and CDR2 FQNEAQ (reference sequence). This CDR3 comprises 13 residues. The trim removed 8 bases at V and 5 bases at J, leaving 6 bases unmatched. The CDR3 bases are TGTGCCAGCTCGCCGGGACAGGGATATGGCTACACCTTC. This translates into CASSPGQGYGYTF.

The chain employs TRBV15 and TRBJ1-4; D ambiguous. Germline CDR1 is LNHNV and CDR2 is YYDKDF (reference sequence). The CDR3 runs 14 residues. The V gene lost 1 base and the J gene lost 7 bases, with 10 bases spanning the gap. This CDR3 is CATSRGGLGEKLFF. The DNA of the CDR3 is TGTGCCACCAGCAGAGGAGGGCTAGGTGAAAAACTGTTTTTT.

CDR3 bases: TGTGCCTGGAGGCCAGGGAGAGACTCCTATAATTCACCCCTCCACTTT. It translates to CAWRPGRDSYNSPLHF. The chain has TRBV30 and TRBJ1-6; TRBD1 is a possible D gene (5 bases). From germline, CDR1 is GTSNPN and CDR2 SVGIG (reference sequence). The CDR3 totals 16 residues. V was shortened by 3 bases and J by 0 bases, with 12 bases between the two germline ends.

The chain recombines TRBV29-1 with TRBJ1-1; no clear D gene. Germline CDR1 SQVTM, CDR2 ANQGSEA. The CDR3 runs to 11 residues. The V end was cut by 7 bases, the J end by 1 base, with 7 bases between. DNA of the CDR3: TGCAGCGCGGCCAAGAACACTGAAGCTTTCTTT. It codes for CSAAKNTEAFF.

The CDR3 DNA reads TGTGCCAGCAGCCCCAGACTAGCGGTTTACAATGAGCAGTTCTTC. This gives the protein CASSPRLAVYNEQFF. The V gene is TRBV11-2, the J gene TRBJ2-1, with 9 positions matching TRBD2. The length of the CDR3 is 15 residues. V lost 5 bases, J lost 4 bases, and 6 bases stayed unmatched. In germline, CDR1 is SGHAT, CDR2 FQNNGV. The complete variable domain, with remaining parts taken from reference TRBV11-2 and TRBJ2-1, reads EAGVAQSPRYKIIEKRQSVAFWCNPISGHATLYWYQQILGQGPKLLIQFQNNGVVDDSQLPKDRFSAERLKGVDSTLKIQPAKLEDSAVYLCASSPRLAVYNEQFFGPGTRLTVL.

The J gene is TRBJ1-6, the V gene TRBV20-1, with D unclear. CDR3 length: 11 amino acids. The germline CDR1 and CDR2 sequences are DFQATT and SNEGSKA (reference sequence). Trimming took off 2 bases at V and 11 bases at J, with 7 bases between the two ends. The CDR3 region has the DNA TGCAGTGCTAGAAACGGGACACCCCTCCACTTT. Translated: CSARNGTPLHF.

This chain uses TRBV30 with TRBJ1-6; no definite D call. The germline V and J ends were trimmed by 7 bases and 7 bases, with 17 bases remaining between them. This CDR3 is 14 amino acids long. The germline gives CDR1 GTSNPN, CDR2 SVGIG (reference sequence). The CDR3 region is CAYSSVMVNSPLHF. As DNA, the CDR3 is TGTGCCTACTCCTCGGTAATGGTGAATTCACCCCTCCACTTT.

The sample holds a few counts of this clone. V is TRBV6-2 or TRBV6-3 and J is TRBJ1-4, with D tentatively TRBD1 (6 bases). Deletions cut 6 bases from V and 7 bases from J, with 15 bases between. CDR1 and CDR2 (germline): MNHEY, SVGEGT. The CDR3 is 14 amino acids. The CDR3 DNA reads TGTGCCAGCAGCTTGACAGGAACCTTTGAAAAACTGTTTTTT. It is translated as CASSLTGTFEKLFF.

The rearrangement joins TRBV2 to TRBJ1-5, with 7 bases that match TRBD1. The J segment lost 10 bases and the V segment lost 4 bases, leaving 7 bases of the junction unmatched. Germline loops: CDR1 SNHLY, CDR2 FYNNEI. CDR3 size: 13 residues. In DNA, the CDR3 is TGTGCCAGCAGTGTGGACAGGAGGATTCCCCAGCATTTT. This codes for CASSVDRRIPQHF.